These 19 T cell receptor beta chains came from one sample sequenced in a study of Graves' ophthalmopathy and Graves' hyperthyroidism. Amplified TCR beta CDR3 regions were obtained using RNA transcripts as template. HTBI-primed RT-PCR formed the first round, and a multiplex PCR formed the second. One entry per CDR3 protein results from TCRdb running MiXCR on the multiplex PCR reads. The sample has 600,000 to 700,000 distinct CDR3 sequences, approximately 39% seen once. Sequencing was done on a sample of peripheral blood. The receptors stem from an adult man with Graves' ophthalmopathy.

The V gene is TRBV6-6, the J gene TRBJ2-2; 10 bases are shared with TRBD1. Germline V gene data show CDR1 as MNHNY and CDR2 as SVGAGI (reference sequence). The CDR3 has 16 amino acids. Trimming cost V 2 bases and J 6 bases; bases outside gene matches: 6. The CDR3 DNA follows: TGTGCCAGCAGTTACCTCCTGACAGGGGGCTCCGGGGAGCTGTTTTTT. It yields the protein CASSYLLTGGSGELFF.

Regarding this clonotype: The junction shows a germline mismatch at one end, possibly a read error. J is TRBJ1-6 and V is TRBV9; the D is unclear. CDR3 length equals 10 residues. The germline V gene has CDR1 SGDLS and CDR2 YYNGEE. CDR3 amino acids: CASSVATEGF. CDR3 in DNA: TGTGCCAGCAGCGTAGCTACCGAGGGTTTT.

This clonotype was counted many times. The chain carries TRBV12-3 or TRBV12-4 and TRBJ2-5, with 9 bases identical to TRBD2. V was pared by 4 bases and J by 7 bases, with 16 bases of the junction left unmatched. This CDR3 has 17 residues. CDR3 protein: CASSSRGLAWIRPTQYF. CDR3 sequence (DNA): TGTGCCAGCAGTTCCCGGGGACTAGCTTGGATCCGCCCGACCCAGTACTTC.

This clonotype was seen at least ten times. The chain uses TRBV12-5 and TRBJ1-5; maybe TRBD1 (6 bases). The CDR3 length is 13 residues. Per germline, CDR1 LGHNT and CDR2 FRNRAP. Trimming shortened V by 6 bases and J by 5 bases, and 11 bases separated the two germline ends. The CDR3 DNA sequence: TGTGCTAGTGGCAGGGGATCGGATCAGCCCCAGCATTTT. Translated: CASGRGSDQPQHF.

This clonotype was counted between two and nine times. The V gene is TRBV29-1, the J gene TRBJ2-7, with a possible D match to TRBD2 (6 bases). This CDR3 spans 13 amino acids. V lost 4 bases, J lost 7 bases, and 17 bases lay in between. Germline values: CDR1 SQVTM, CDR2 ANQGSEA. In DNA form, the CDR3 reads TGCAGCGTTGTTGCGGGGCCGAGCAATGAGCAGTACTTC. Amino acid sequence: CSVVAGPSNEQYF.

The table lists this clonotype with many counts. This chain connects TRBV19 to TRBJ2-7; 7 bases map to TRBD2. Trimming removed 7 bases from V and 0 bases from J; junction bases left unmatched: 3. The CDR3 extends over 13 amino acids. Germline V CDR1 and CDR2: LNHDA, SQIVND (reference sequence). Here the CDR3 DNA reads TGTGCCAGTACGGGGGGTGACTCCTACGAGCAGTACTTC. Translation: CASTGGDSYEQYF.

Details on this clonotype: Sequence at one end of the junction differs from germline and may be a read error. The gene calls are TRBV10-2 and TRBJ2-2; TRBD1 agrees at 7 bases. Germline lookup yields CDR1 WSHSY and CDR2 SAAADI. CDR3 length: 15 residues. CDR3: CASSPRQGTAGELFF. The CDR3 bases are TGTGCCAGCAGCCCCCGACAGGGCACGGCCGGGGAGCTGTTTTTT.

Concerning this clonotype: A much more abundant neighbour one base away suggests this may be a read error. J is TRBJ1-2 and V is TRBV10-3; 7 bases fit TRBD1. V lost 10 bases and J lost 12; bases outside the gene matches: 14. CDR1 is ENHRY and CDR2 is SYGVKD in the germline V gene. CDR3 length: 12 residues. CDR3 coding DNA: TGTGCCAGCAATAGACAGGGCCAGGGCCACACCTTC. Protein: CASNRQGQGHTF.

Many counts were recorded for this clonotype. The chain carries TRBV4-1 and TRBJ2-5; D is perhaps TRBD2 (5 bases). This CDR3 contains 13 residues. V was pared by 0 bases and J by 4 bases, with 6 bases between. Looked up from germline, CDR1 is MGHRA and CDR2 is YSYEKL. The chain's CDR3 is CASSQDSVETQYF. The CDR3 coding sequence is TGCGCCAGCAGCCAAGATAGCGTAGAGACCCAGTACTTC.

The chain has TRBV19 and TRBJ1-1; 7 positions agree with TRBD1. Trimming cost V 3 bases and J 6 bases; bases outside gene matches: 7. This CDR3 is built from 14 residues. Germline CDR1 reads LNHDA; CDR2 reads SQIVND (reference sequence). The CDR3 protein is CASSMERGRAEAFF. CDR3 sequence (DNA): TGTGCCAGTAGTATGGAGAGGGGGCGCGCTGAAGCTTTCTTT.

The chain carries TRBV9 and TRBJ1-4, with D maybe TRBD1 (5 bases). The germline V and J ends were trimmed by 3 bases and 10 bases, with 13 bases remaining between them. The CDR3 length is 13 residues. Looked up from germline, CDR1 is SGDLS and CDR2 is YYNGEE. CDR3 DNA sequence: TGTGCCAGCAGCGGAGGGGCGGGTGGAAAACTGTTTTTT. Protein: CASSGGAGGKLFF.

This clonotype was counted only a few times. In DNA form, the CDR3 reads TGTGCCAGTCGACAGGGCGGTAACAACGAGCAGTACTTC. Translation gives CASRQGGNNEQYF. This chain links TRBV12-3 or TRBV12-4 with TRBJ2-7, with 7 bases matching TRBD1. CDR3 length: 13 amino acids. After removal of 9 bases from V and 5 bases from J, the junction contained 10 bases not matched to a gene.

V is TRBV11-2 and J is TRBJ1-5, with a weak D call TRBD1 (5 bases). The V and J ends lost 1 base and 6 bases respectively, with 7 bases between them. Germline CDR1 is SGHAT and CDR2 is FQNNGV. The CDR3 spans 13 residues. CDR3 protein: CASSLAQGQPQHF. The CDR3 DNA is TGTGCCAGCAGCTTAGCTCAGGGTCAGCCCCAGCATTTT.

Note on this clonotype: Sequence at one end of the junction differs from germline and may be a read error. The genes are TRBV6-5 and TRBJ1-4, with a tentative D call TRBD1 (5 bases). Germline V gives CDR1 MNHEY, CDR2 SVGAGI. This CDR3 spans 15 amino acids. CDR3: CAISDSGVVFEKLFF. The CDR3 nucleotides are TGTGCCATCAGTGATTCGGGGGTAGTTTTTGAAAAACTGTTTTTT.

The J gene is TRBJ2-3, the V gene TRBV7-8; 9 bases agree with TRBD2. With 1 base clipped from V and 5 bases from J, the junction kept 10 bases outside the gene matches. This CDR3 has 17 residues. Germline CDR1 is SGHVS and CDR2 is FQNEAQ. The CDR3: CASSLVLAGHLRDTQYF. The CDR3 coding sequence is TGTGCCAGCAGCTTAGTTCTAGCGGGGCACCTTCGAGATACGCAGTATTTT. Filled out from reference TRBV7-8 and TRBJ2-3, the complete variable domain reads GAGVSQSPRYKVAKRGQDVALRCDPISGHVSLFWYQQALGQGPEFLTYFQNEAQLDKSGLPSDRFFAERPEGSVSTLKIQRTQQEDSAVYLCASSLVLAGHLRDTQYFGPGTRLTVL.

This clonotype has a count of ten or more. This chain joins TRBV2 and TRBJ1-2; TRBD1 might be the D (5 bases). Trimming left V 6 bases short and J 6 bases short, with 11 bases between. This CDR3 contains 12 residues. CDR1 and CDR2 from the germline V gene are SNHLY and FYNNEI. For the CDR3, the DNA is TGTGCCAGCAGAGTGCGCAGGGATGGCTACACCTTC. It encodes CASRVRRDGYTF.

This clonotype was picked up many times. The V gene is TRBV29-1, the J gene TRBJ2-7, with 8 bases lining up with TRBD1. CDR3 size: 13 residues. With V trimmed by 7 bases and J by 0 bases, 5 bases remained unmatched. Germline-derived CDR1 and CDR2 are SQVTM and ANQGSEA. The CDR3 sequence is CSARGQSSYEQYF. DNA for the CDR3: TGCAGCGCCAGGGGGCAATCCTCCTACGAGCAGTACTTC.

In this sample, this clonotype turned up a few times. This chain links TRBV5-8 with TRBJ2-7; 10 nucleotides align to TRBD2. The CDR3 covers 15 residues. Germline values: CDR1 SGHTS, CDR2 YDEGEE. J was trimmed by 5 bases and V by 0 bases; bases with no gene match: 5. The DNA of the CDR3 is TGTGCCAGCAGCTTGGGGGTAGCGGGAGGACACGAGCAGTACTTC. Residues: CASSLGVAGGHEQYF.

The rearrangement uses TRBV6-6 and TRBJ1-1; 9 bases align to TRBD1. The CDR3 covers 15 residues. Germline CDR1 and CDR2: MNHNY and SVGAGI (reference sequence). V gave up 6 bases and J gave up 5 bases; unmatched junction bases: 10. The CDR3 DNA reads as TGTGCCAGCAGCTCCCGGACAGGGGTCGTGACTGAAGCTTTCTTT. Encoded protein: CASSSRTGVVTEAFF.